These 13 T cell receptor beta chains originate from one sample sequenced in a study of cytomegalovirus exposure and HLA in healthy donors. PCR involved 60 Vbeta and 13 Jbeta primers. Only in-frame clones appear in the TCRdb table, and some are missing; sequencing was by immunoSEQ multiplex PCR. The sample has around 160,000 clones, approximately 70% seen once; the top ten hold 4.5% to 5%. Input material: PBMCs. These receptor sequences come from a man aged 18 to 29 in good health and CMV-seropositive.

The chain joins TRBV11-2 to TRBJ2-1; 10 bases fit TRBD2. V gave up 5 bases and J gave up 6 bases; unmatched junction bases: 7. From germline, CDR1 is SGHAT and CDR2 FQNNGV. The length of the CDR3 is 15 residues. This CDR3 is CASSISGRATNEQFF. The CDR3 nucleotides are TGTGCCAGCAGCATCAGCGGGAGGGCTACCAATGAGCAGTTCTTC.

The DNA of the CDR3 is TGTGCCTGGGTACTAGCGGGAGCCTTCTCCCCCCGGTTCTTC. It translates to CAWVLAGAFSPRFF. V usage is TRBV30 and J usage is TRBJ2-1; 11 nucleotides line up with TRBD2. Germline CDR1 is GTSNPN and CDR2 is SVGIG (reference sequence). J was trimmed by 15 bases and V by 5 bases; bases with no gene match: 15. This CDR3 region has 14 residues.

A few counts support this clone. Other nucleotide sequences from this sample produce the same CDR3. The chain uses TRBV5-1 and TRBJ1-5, with 7 bases matching TRBD1. CDR3 length equals 14 residues. V shed 4 bases, J shed 1 base, and the junction held 2 bases outside the gene matches. The germline gives CDR1 SGHRS, CDR2 YFSETQ. CDR3 DNA sequence: TGCGCCAGCAGCCCGGGACAGAGCAATCAGCCCCAGCATTTT. This sequence encodes CASSPGQSNQPQHF.

The CDR3 is CASSLSGTAGELFF. CDR3 DNA: TGTGCCAGCAGCCTTAGCGGGACCGCCGGGGAGCTGTTTTTT. The chain couples TRBV6-5 to TRBJ2-2; 8 bases align to TRBD2. J gave up 6 bases and V 6 bases, and 6 bases lay outside the gene matches. There are 14 residues in the CDR3. Germline V gene sequence: CDR1 MNHEY, CDR2 SVGAGI.

In this sample, this clone turned up once. V is TRBV6-1 and J is TRBJ2-2, with TRBD1 matching 7 bases. The germline V gene has CDR1 MNHNS and CDR2 SASEGT. This CDR3 has 15 residues. Trimming took 6 bases from V and 8 from J; bases not matched to a gene: 12. The CDR3 DNA follows: TGTGCCAGCAGGACCCGGGACAGATTGGCGGGGGAGCTGTTTTTT. Its protein product is CASRTRDRLAGELFF.

The CDR3: CASSVKGEQGGELFF. CDR3 nucleotide sequence: TGTGCCAGCAGCGTGAAGGGGGAGCAGGGCGGGGAGCTGTTTTTT. The V call is TRBV9, the J call TRBJ2-2; D perhaps matches TRBD1 (6 bases). CDR1 is SGDLS and CDR2 is YYNGEE in the germline V gene. Trimming took 2 bases from V and 7 from J, leaving 15 bases between them. The length of the CDR3 is 15 residues.

In DNA form, the CDR3 reads TGTGCCAGCTCACCCCCCGGGACAGGCACTCAGGGGACTGAAGCTTTCTTT. It codes for CASSPPGTGTQGTEAFF. The rearrangement joins TRBV18 to TRBJ1-1; TRBD1 matches at 8 bases. The length of the CDR3 is 17 residues. Germline loops: CDR1 KGHSH, CDR2 LQKENI. J was trimmed by 5 bases and V by 3 bases; bases with no gene match: 14. Supplemented by reference TRBV18 and TRBJ1-1, the full variable domain reads NAGVMQNPRHLVRRRGQEARLRCSPMKGHSHVYWYRQLPEEGLKFMVYLQKENIIDESGMPKERFSAEFPKEGPSILRIQQVVRGDSAAYFCASSPPGTGTQGTEAFFGQGTRLTVV.

The rearrangement links TRBV7-2 to TRBJ2-2, with 14 bases fitting TRBD2. V was clipped by 6 bases and J by 4 bases; unmatched bases: 13. Germline CDR1 reads SGHTA; CDR2 reads FQGNSA. This CDR3 contains 19 residues. As DNA, the CDR3 is TGTGCCAGCAGTCGACTAAGACTAGCGGGGGGGCAGGGCACCGGGGAGCTGTTTTTT. Encoded protein: CASSRLRLAGGQGTGELFF.

CDR3: CASGGEETQYF. CDR3 bases: TGTGCTAGTGGAGGAGAGGAGACCCAGTACTTC. The J gene is TRBJ2-5, the V gene TRBV12-5, with unresolved D. There are 11 residues in the CDR3. Between the trimmed V and J ends, which lost 6 bases and 5 bases, there was a span of 7 bases. Germline V lookup: CDR1 LGHNT, CDR2 FRNRAP. The whole variable domain, filled in from reference TRBV12-5 and TRBJ2-5, reads DARVTQTPRHKVTEMGQEVTMRCQPILGHNTVFWYRQTMMQGLELLAYFRNRAPLDDSGMPKDRFSAEMPDATLATLKIQPSEPRDSAVYFCASGGEETQYFGPGTRLLVL.

This clone was counted between two and nine times. The rearrangement uses TRBV6-5 and TRBJ1-1; D remains ambiguous. The V end was cut by 6 bases, the J end by 0 bases, with 8 bases between. The germline CDR1 and CDR2 sequences are MNHEY and SVGAGI. CDR3 length equals 13 residues. CDR3 sequence reads: CASRRTVNTEAFF. The CDR3, as DNA: TGTGCCAGCAGACGTACAGTGAACACTGAAGCTTTCTTT.

The V and J genes are TRBV18 and TRBJ1-2, with a tentative D call TRBD1 (6 bases). Trimming shortened V by 4 bases and J by 0 bases, and 12 bases separated the two germline ends. The CDR3 covers 15 residues. Germline V lookup: CDR1 KGHSH, CDR2 LQKENI. The CDR3 sequence: CASSQTGMPNYGYTF. CDR3 DNA sequence: TGTGCCAGCTCACAAACAGGGATGCCTAACTATGGCTACACCTTC.

This clone has a handful of counts. The chain couples TRBV13 to TRBJ1-2; D is unclear. Germline values: CDR1 PRHDT, CDR2 FYEKMQ (reference sequence). The V end lost 5 bases, the J end lost 6 bases, and 13 bases lay between the germline ends. This CDR3 comprises 13 residues. DNA for the CDR3: TGTGCCAGCAGCGCGGGCCCTAGGGATGGCTACACCTTC. It specifies CASSAGPRDGYTF.

About this clone: Other nucleotide sequences from this sample produce the same CDR3. The chain employs TRBV19 and TRBJ1-5; a possible D gene is TRBD1 (6 bases). From germline, CDR1 is LNHDA and CDR2 SQIVND (reference sequence). The CDR3 totals 13 residues. V was pared by 8 bases and J by 3 bases, with 11 bases between. The CDR3 loop reads CASSQGYNQPQHF. CDR3 nucleotide sequence: TGTGCCAGTTCACAGGGTTACAATCAGCCCCAGCATTTT.